The 30 T cell receptor beta chains given below trace back to one sample, sequenced in a study of blood T cells in healthy people across ages. PCR was performed a second time for about 7 to 12 cycles using a sample-barcoded 5' primer and a J-beta primer mix. TCRdb re-analysed the 5' RACE reads in MiXCR, keeping a single row per CDR3 protein. Among around 780,000 distinct CDR3 sequences listed, more than 25% were seen once. These same data were also listed under a study on T cells of mothers and their children.

Source material: blood. The receptors derive from a boy between 10 and 17 years old in good health.

In its sample, this clonotype was seen a few times. The CDR3 region is CASSLRAGLEDTQYF. CDR3 DNA: TGTGCCAGCAGTTTACGGGCTGGGTTAGAAGATACGCAGTATTTT. V usage is TRBV12-3 or TRBV12-4 and J usage is TRBJ2-3; the D is unclear. Trimming removed 2 bases at V and 5 bases at J, with 14 bases between. The CDR3 consists of 15 residues.

The CDR3 spells CASSASGTSVETQYF. The CDR3 DNA reads TGTGCCAGCAGTGCTTCCGGGACTAGCGTAGAGACCCAGTACTTC. V gene TRBV2 combines with J gene TRBJ2-5; TRBD2 agrees at 10 bases. Germline-derived CDR1 and CDR2 are SNHLY and FYNNEI. This CDR3 is built from 15 residues. Losses at the gene ends were 4 bases for V and 4 bases for J; bases not matched to a gene: 6.

The chain recombines TRBV6-5 with TRBJ1-4; TRBD1 might be the D (5 bases). The length of the CDR3 is 18 residues. The germline CDR1 and CDR2 sequences are MNHEY and SVGAGI. Between the trimmed V and J ends, which lost 1 base and 0 bases, there was a span of 15 bases. CDR3 region: CASSYFRATGATNEKLFF. The CDR3 DNA reads TGTGCCAGCAGTTACTTCAGGGCTACGGGAGCAACTAATGAAAAACTGTTTTTT.

As concerns this clonotype: One junction end disagrees with the germline gene, perhaps due to a read error. The chain combines TRBV5-4 with TRBJ2-1; no definite D call. The CDR3 runs to 14 residues. CDR1 and CDR2 from the germline V gene are SGHNT and YYREEE (reference sequence). The DNA for the CDR3 is TGTGCCAGCGGCTTGCAGACTCGGGACAATGAGCAGTTCTTC. Its translation is CASGLQTRDNEQFF.

The gene calls are TRBV5-1 and TRBJ2-1; D unresolved. The V end lost 0 bases, the J end lost 7 bases, and 8 bases lay between the germline ends. CDR3 size: 13 residues. Germline lookup yields CDR1 SGHRS and CDR2 YFSETQ. This CDR3 is CASSLAAANEQFF. The DNA for the CDR3 is TGCGCCAGCAGCTTGGCTGCGGCTAATGAGCAGTTCTTC.

The table lists this clonotype with a few counts. The chain is built from TRBV7-9 and TRBJ2-7; TRBD2 agrees at 7 bases. Germline V gene lookup returns CDR1 SEHNR and CDR2 FQNEAQ (reference sequence). Trimming cost V 5 bases and J 2 bases; bases outside gene matches: 9. CDR3 length equals 15 residues. CDR3 region: CASSRGGGPAYEQYF. CDR3 nucleotides: TGTGCCAGCAGCCGTGGCGGGGGACCCGCCTACGAGCAGTACTTC.

This rearrangement joins TRBV5-1 to TRBJ2-7, with 10 bases lining up with TRBD1. Germline V CDR1 and CDR2: SGHRS, YFSETQ. With 6 bases clipped from V and 7 bases from J, the junction kept 10 bases outside the gene matches. The CDR3 length is 14 residues. CDR3 nucleotides: TGCGCCAGCAACCCGGGACAGGGGTTCGGGGAGCAGTACTTC. This codes for CASNPGQGFGEQYF. The whole variable domain, remainder taken from reference TRBV5-1 and TRBJ2-7, is KAGVTQTPRYLIKTRGQQVTLSCSPISGHRSVSWYQQTPGQGLQFLFEYFSETQRNKGNFPGRFSGRQFSNSRSEMNVSTLELGDSALYLCASNPGQGFGEQYFGPGTRLTVT.

The chain recombines TRBV11-2 with TRBJ2-1; no definite D call. Between the trimmed V and J ends, which lost 5 bases and 8 bases, there was a span of 22 bases. The CDR3 contains 16 residues. Germline values: CDR1 SGHAT, CDR2 FQNNGV. CDR3 sequence reads: CASSRSAVPVSDEQFF. The CDR3 DNA follows: TGTGCCAGCAGCCGCAGCGCCGTGCCCGTATCAGATGAGCAGTTCTTC.

This clonotype has just a few counts. The chain has TRBV13 and TRBJ2-1; 7 bases fit TRBD1. The CDR3 sequence is 13 residues long. Trimming removed 5 bases from V and 10 bases from J; junction bases left unmatched: 8. The germline CDR1 and CDR2 sequences are PRHDT and FYEKMQ (reference sequence). The chain's CDR3 is CASSTNRGPEQFF. The CDR3 DNA follows: TGTGCCAGCAGCACAAACAGGGGTCCGGAGCAGTTCTTC.

The chain links TRBV5-8 to TRBJ2-5; D possibly corresponds to TRBD1 (6 bases). This CDR3 has 19 amino acids. Germline loops: CDR1 SGHTS, CDR2 YDEGEE. Trimming shortened V by 1 base and J by 2 bases, and 24 bases separated the two germline ends. Written as DNA, the CDR3 is TGTGCCAGCAGCTTGTATCAATTCGTCGGGGTCGGGACACAAGAGACCCAGTACTTC. As protein: CASSLYQFVGVGTQETQYF.

This clonotype was picked up a small number of times. The chain links TRBV6-6 to TRBJ2-2; perhaps D is TRBD1 or TRBD2 (5 bases each). The V end lost 1 base, the J end lost 6 bases, and 9 bases lay between the germline ends. Germline V lookup: CDR1 MNHNY, CDR2 SVGAGI (reference sequence). The CDR3 contains 14 residues. CDR3 DNA: TGTGCCAGCAGTTACTTCGGGGCGGCCGGGGAGCTGTTTTTT. Translated, it gives CASSYFGAAGELFF.

J is TRBJ2-1 and V is TRBV7-9, with 9 bases matching TRBD2. Unmatched junction bases numbered 9, after V lost 4 bases and J lost 2 bases. The CDR3 runs to 17 residues. Germline CDR1 SEHNR, CDR2 FQNEAQ (reference sequence). CDR3 nucleotides: TGTGCCAGCAGCTCCCTATCTAGCGGGGACACCTACAATGAGCAGTTCTTC. Protein: CASSSLSSGDTYNEQFF.

The CDR3 DNA is TGTGCCAGCAGCGTAGAACCCCAGGGCAAGGTGGCTGAAGCTTTCTTT. This gives the protein CASSVEPQGKVAEAFF. The chain recombines TRBV9 with TRBJ1-1; TRBD1 might be the D (5 bases). The V gene's germline CDR1 is SGDLS and CDR2 YYNGEE. This CDR3 has 16 residues. Trimming took 0 bases from V and 6 from J, leaving 18 bases between them.

This chain connects TRBV5-1 to TRBJ2-5, with D unresolved. The germline V gene encodes CDR1 SGHRS and CDR2 YFSETQ. The CDR3 extends over 16 amino acids. V shed 4 bases and J shed 5 bases, with 21 bases lying between them. CDR3 region: CASSPQTQLGRETQYF. The CDR3 DNA reads TGCGCCAGCAGCCCCCAAACCCAGCTCGGGCGGGAGACCCAGTACTTC.

J is TRBJ2-4 and V is TRBV5-1; TRBD1 aligns across 8 bases. CDR3 length equals 14 residues. The germline V gene encodes CDR1 SGHRS and CDR2 YFSETQ. Losses at the gene ends were 4 bases for V and 8 bases for J; bases not matched to a gene: 8. CDR3 DNA: TGCGCCAGCAGCATGGGACAGGCCACGGACATTCAGTACTTC. It translates to CASSMGQATDIQYF.

Only a few counts were recorded for this clonotype. The J gene is TRBJ2-7, the V gene TRBV21-1; TRBD1 is the table's D call, not checked against the DNA. TRBV21-1 is a pseudogene. This CDR3 comprises 14 residues. Written as DNA, the CDR3 is TGTGCCAGCAGCAAAACGGACAGGGGCTACGAGCAGTACTTC. Amino acid sequence: CASSKTDRGYEQYF.

V and J are TRBV6-2 or TRBV6-3 and TRBJ2-2, with unresolved D. Germline V lookup: CDR1 MNHEY, CDR2 SVGEGT. This CDR3 has 12 residues. Trimming left V 6 bases short and J 6 bases short, with 8 bases between. The CDR3 is CASSPAAGELFF. The CDR3 DNA sequence: TGTGCCAGCAGCCCCGCGGCCGGGGAGCTGTTTTTT.

The chain is built from TRBV10-2 and TRBJ1-1; 9 bases agree with TRBD1. The CDR3 is made up of 14 amino acids. From germline, CDR1 is WSHSY and CDR2 SAAADI. Trimming at V came to 6 bases and at J to 2 bases, leaving 4 bases not matched to a gene. CDR3 in amino acids: CASRGTGPNTEAFF. The CDR3 DNA reads as TGCGCCAGCAGGGGGACAGGGCCTAACACTGAAGCTTTCTTT.

This chain connects TRBV3-1 to TRBJ2-5, with D perhaps TRBD2 (6 bases). Deletions cut 0 bases from V and 7 bases from J, with 12 bases between. The CDR3 consists of 14 residues. Germline V gives CDR1 LGHDT, CDR2 YNNKEL (reference sequence). The CDR3, as DNA: TGTGCCAGCAGCCAAGATTTAAAGCGGGTGACCCAGTACTTC. Amino acid sequence: CASSQDLKRVTQYF.

This clonotype was recorded many times. The chain uses TRBV20-1 and TRBJ2-3, with D uncertain. Germline CDR1 is DFQATT and CDR2 is SNEGSKA (reference sequence). V was shortened by 0 bases and J by 0 bases, with 10 bases between the two germline ends. The CDR3 covers 15 residues. DNA for the CDR3: TGCAGTGCTAGAGATCGTGTGACTAGCACAGATACGCAGTATTTT. Translation gives CSARDRVTSTDTQYF.

This clonotype was recorded a few times. The chain links TRBV3-1 to TRBJ2-5; 8 bases line up with TRBD2. The CDR3 totals 14 residues. From germline, CDR1 is LGHDT and CDR2 YNNKEL (reference sequence). Trimming removed 4 bases from V and 4 bases from J; junction bases left unmatched: 5. This CDR3 reads CASSRSGGGETQYF. CDR3 nucleotide sequence: TGTGCCAGCAGCCGGAGCGGGGGTGGAGAGACCCAGTACTTC.

The chain joins TRBV4-3 to TRBJ1-3, with TRBD1 matching over 10 bases. The CDR3 is 17 amino acids. With V trimmed by 2 bases and J by 0 bases, 4 bases remained unmatched. Looked up from germline, CDR1 is LGHNA and CDR2 is YSLEER. This CDR3 reads CASSQYRTGGSGNTIYF. CDR3 coding DNA: TGCGCCAGCAGCCAATATAGGACAGGGGGCTCTGGAAACACCATATATTTT.

Notes on this clonotype: Relative to the germline gene, one junction end is altered; a read error may explain this. The chain combines TRBV29-1 with TRBJ2-5, with 9 bases lining up with TRBD1. Germline values: CDR1 SQVTM, CDR2 ANQGSEA. There are 13 residues in the CDR3. CDR3 region: CSVGTGFEETLYF. The DNA for the CDR3 is TGCAGCGTCGGGACAGGGTTTGAAGAGACCCTGTACTTC.

This clonotype has more than one count but fewer than ten. V usage is TRBV5-1 and J usage is TRBJ1-4; perhaps TRBD1 as D (5 bases). V was cut by 7 bases and J by 4 bases, with 11 bases left in between. Germline CDR1 reads SGHRS; CDR2 reads YFSETQ. The CDR3 totals 13 residues. In DNA form, the CDR3 reads TGCGCCAGCCGACTGACAGTTAATGAAAAACTGTTTTTT. This gives the protein CASRLTVNEKLFF.

The chain carries TRBV7-9 and TRBJ1-1, with D maybe TRBD1 (6 bases). V shed 8 bases and J shed 0 bases, with 16 bases lying between them. There are 15 residues in the CDR3. Germline V gene sequence: CDR1 SEHNR, CDR2 FQNEAQ (reference sequence). The CDR3 nucleotides are TGTGCCAGCTCACAGGGTTTATCCATGAACACTGAAGCTTTCTTT. Amino acid sequence: CASSQGLSMNTEAFF.

This clonotype was counted between two and nine times. V gene TRBV6-5 combines with J gene TRBJ2-7, with D tentatively TRBD2 (5 bases). Trimming cost V 7 bases and J 12 bases, with 16 bases left between them. CDR1 is MNHEY and CDR2 is SVGAGI in the germline V gene. The CDR3 extends over 11 amino acids. The CDR3 DNA follows: TGTGCCAGCACCTCGGGAAGGGAATGGTACTTC. It is translated as CASTSGREWYF.

In nucleotides, the CDR3 is TGCGCCAGCAGCTTTTACAGGTTTTCCGGGACCTTGGTTGGCTACACCTTC. Translation: CASSFYRFSGTLVGYTF. The chain links TRBV5-1 to TRBJ1-2; D perhaps matches TRBD1 (5 bases). V lost 2 bases and J lost 7, with 24 bases in between. The germline CDR1 and CDR2 sequences are SGHRS and YFSETQ. The CDR3 consists of 17 residues.

The V gene is TRBV2, the J gene TRBJ2-1; 9 bases map to TRBD2. The CDR3 consists of 13 residues. Looked up from germline, CDR1 is SNHLY and CDR2 is FYNNEI. The junction had 6 bases not matched to a gene; V was cut back by 8 bases and J by 7 bases. As DNA, the CDR3 is TGTGCCAGCGGCGGGGGGGGCGTGAATGAGCAGTTCTTC. Amino acid sequence: CASGGGGVNEQFF. Full variable domain (remainder filled in from reference TRBV2 and TRBJ2-1): EPEVTQTPSHQVTQMGQEVILRCVPISNHLYFYWYRQILGQKVEFLVSFYNNEISEKSEIFDDQFSVERPDGSNFTLKIRSTKLEDSAMYFCASGGGGVNEQFFGPGTRLTVL.

This clonotype has only a few counts. The chain combines TRBV6-2 or TRBV6-3 with TRBJ1-4; D uncertain. The CDR3 loop spans 13 amino acids. The ends were cut back, 0 bases at V and 8 bases at J, with 7 bases in the middle. Germline-derived CDR1 and CDR2 are MNHEY and SVGEGT. Here the CDR3 reads CASSYSAEEKLFF. CDR3 in DNA: TGTGCCAGCAGTTACTCGGCGGAGGAAAAACTGTTTTTT.

This clonotype was seen a few times. The chain recombines TRBV20-1 with TRBJ2-3; perhaps TRBD1 as D (5 bases). The length of the CDR3 is 14 residues. The germline V gene has CDR1 DFQATT and CDR2 SNEGSKA (reference sequence). Trimming shortened V by 6 bases and J by 1 base, and 14 bases separated the two germline ends. CDR3 protein: CSAEESGRTDTQYF. The CDR3 nucleotides read TGCAGTGCCGAGGAATCAGGGCGCACAGATACGCAGTATTTT.